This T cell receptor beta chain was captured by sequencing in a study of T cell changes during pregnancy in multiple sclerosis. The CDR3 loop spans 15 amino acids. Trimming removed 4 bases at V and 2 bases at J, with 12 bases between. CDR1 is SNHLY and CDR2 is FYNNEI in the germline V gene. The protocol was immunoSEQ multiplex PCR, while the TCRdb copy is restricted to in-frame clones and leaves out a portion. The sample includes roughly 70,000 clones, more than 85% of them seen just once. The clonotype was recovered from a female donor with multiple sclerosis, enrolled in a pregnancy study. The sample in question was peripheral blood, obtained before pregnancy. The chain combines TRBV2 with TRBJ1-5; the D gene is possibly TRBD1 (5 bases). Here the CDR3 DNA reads TGTGCCAGCAGTGTGGGGGGTGGGGGCAATCAGCCCCAGCATTTT. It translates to CASSVGGGGNQPQHF.